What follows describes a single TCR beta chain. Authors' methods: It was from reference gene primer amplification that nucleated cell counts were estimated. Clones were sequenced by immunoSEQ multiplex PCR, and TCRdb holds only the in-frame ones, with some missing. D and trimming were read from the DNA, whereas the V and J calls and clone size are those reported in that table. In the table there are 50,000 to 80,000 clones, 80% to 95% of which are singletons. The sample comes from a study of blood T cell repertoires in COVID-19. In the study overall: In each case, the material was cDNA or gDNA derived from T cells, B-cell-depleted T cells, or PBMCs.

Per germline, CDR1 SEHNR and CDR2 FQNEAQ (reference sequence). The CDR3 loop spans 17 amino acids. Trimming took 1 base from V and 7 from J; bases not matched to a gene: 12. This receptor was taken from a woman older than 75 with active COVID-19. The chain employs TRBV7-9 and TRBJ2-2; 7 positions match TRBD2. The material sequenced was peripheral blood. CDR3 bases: TGTGCCAGCAGCTTAGTTTCAGATTCTAGCGGCGACGGGGAGCTGTTTTTT. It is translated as CASSLVSDSSGDGELFF.